This TCR beta chain came from a study of cytomegalovirus exposure and HLA in healthy donors. Study-wide context: As an earlier analysis found, about 179 million T cells yielded approximately 100 million unique TCR beta sequences.

About this clone itself: Its specificity is not known.

Study-wide points: CMV serostatus alone was available as immune exposure information. Most of the TCR beta V segments (in an earlier analysis) were productive either about 90% or about 30% of the time.

There are 10 residues in the CDR3. PCR was performed using 60 Vbeta and 13 Jbeta primers. TCRdb keeps only in-frame clones here, not all; method: immunoSEQ multiplex PCR. The sample has 200,000 to 250,000 clones; roughly 80% are singletons. The TCR comes from a man in his thirties or forties in good health and CMV-seronegative. This chain uses TRBV21-1 with TRBJ1-6. TRBV21-1 is deemed a pseudogene. Material: PBMCs. This CDR3 reads CASLGSPEHF. The CDR3 coding sequence is TGTGCCAGTCTCGGGTCTCCTGAACACTTT.